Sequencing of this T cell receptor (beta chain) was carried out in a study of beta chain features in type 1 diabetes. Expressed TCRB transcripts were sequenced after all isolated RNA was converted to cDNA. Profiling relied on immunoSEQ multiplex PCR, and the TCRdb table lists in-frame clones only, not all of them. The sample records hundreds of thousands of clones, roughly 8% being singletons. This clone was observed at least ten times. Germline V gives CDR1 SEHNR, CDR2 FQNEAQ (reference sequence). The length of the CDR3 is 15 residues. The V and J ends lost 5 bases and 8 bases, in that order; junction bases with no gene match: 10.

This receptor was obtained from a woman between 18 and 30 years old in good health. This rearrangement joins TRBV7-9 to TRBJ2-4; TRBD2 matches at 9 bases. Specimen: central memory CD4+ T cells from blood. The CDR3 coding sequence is TGTGCCAGCAGCCAAGAAGCGGGAGGCGTGGACATTCAGTACTTC. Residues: CASSQEAGGVDIQYF. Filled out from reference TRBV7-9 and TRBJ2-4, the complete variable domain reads DTGVSQNPRHKITKRGQNVTFRCDPISEHNRLYWYRQTLGQGPEFLTYFQNEAQLEKSRLLSDRFSAERPKGSFSTLEIQRTEQGDSAMYLCASSQEAGGVDIQYFGAGTRLSVL.